Reported below is one T cell receptor (beta chain). Some clones are missing from TCRdb's copy, which holds only in-frame ones; the method was immunoSEQ multiplex PCR. The table has fewer than 85,000 clones, 84% seen once. The data derive from a study of OX40 agonist ivuxolimab in advanced cancers. Turning to the study itself: At doses from 0.01 to 10 mg/kg, patients were given intravenous ivuxolimab every 2 weeks. Males comprised 82.7% of the group, whose mean age was about 62 years (range about 23 to 80). Three patients, one with hepatocellular carcinoma and two with cutaneous melanoma, achieved partial responses.

This CDR3 region has 14 residues. The V end was cut by 4 bases, the J end by 1 base, with 9 bases between. Germline CDR1 is ENHRY and CDR2 is SYGVKD. This receptor was taken from an adult with an advanced solid tumor such as melanoma, head and neck, liver or kidney cancer. The source was CD4+ or CD8+ T cells sorted from blood, collected in a trial of the OX40 agonist ivuxolimab. This chain uses TRBV10-3 with TRBJ2-3; the D gene is possibly TRBD2 (5 bases). CDR3 bases: TGTGCCATCAGTGGTGAGGGCGGCACAGATACGCAGTATTTT. Translating it yields CAISGEGGTDTQYF.